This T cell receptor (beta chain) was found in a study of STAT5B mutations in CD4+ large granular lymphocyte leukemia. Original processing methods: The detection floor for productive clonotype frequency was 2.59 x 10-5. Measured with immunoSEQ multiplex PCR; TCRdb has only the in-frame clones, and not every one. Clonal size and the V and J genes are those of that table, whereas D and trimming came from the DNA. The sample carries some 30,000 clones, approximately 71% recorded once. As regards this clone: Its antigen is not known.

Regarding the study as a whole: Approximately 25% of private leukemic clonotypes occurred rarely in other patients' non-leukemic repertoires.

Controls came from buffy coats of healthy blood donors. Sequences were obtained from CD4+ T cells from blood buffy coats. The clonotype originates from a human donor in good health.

CDR3 sequence: CAWTLGSGGETQYF. The CDR3 bases are TGTGCCTGGACTCTTGGGTCAGGGGGAGAGACCCAGTACTTC. The chain has TRBV30 and TRBJ2-5, with 7 bases lining up with TRBD1. V was clipped by 4 bases and J by 4 bases; unmatched bases: 9. CDR1 GTSNPN and CDR2 SVGIG come from the germline V gene (reference sequence). The CDR3 loop spans 14 amino acids.